This T cell receptor beta chain was found in a study of blood T cell repertoires in COVID-19. Only in-frame clones appear in the TCRdb table, and some are missing; sequencing was by immunoSEQ multiplex PCR. The table has about 220,000 clones, approximately 85% seen once. This CDR3 comprises 14 residues. V was clipped by 2 bases and J by 0 bases, with 5 bases between them. Germline assignment: CDR1 MNHNY and CDR2 SVGAGI (reference sequence). Sequencing was done on a sample of peripheral blood. The chain recombines TRBV6-6 with TRBJ2-1; D gene ambiguous. This clonotype was sampled from a woman aged 65 to 85 with COVID-19, enrolled during active disease. Here the CDR3 DNA reads TGTGCCAGCAGTTACCTAAGCTCCTACAATGAGCAGTTCTTC. Translating it yields CASSYLSSYNEQFF.